The 16 T cell receptor beta chains listed next were all sequenced from one sample in a study of blood T cell repertoires in COVID-19 (dated by TCRdb to about 2020). The library came from the immunoSEQ multiplex PCR assay. The table was pulled from immuneACCESS by TCRdb, which kept in-frame rearrangements only. Such tables lose some clones; where checked, under half of the loss comes from unresolved V genes, and the rest has no known cause. Within this sample are 210,000 or so clones, with more than 80% of them counted one time only. The top ten constitute approximately 8% of the sample. Sequences were obtained from peripheral blood. The receptors stem from a woman over 75 with COVID-19, enrolled during active disease.

This chain joins TRBV3-1 (or the pseudogene TRBV3-2) and TRBJ1-4; 7 bases map to TRBD1. The J segment lost 0 bases and the V segment lost 3 bases, leaving 10 bases of the junction unmatched. Germline-derived CDR1 and CDR2 are LGHDT and YNNKEL (reference sequence). CDR3 size: 18 residues. The CDR3 region has the DNA TGTGCCAGCAGCCAGAAGGGGGCCAGGACGGCAACTAATGAAAAACTGTTTTTT. It specifies CASSQKGARTATNEKLFF.

The chain links TRBV5-1 to TRBJ1-2; TRBD1 is a possible D gene (6 bases). Germline-derived CDR1 and CDR2 are SGHRS and YFSETQ. There are 15 residues in the CDR3. With 3 bases removed from V and 1 base from J, the gap between germline ends came to 13 bases. The CDR3 region is CASSSGTSNNYGYTF. CDR3 DNA sequence: TGCGCCAGCAGCTCCGGGACAAGTAATAACTATGGCTACACCTTC.

This chain links TRBV19 with TRBJ2-1, with TRBD2 identical over 10 bases. The trim removed 5 bases at V and 6 bases at J, leaving 10 bases unmatched. The germline gives CDR1 LNHDA, CDR2 SQIVND (reference sequence). The CDR3 is 16 residues long. CDR3 in DNA: TGTGCCAGTAGTTCCTCAAGCGGGGGGGCCCCCAATGAGCAGTTCTTC. Translation: CASSSSSGGAPNEQFF.

This clone was seen just once. The chain's CDR3 is CASSPGTGTRNQPQHF. The CDR3 nucleotides are TGTGCCAGCTCGCCCGGGACAGGGACACGCAATCAGCCCCAGCATTTT. The chain couples TRBV18 to TRBJ1-5; TRBD1 aligns across 9 bases. Germline CDR1 is KGHSH and CDR2 is LQKENI. This CDR3 comprises 16 residues. Trimming took 6 bases from V and 2 from J; bases not matched to a gene: 8.

The chain recombines TRBV5-4 with TRBJ1-2; the D gene is possibly TRBD1 (5 bases). CDR3 length: 14 residues. Trimming shortened V by 2 bases and J by 4 bases, and 12 bases separated the two germline ends. Germline values: CDR1 SGHNT, CDR2 YYREEE (reference sequence). CDR3 region: CASSFSGVGYGYTF. As DNA, the CDR3 is TGTGCCAGCAGCTTCTCGGGGGTTGGCTATGGCTACACCTTC.

The genes are TRBV5-8 and TRBJ1-3; D gene uncertain. The germline CDR1 and CDR2 sequences are SGHTS and YDEGEE. This CDR3 has 13 residues. V dropped 2 bases and J dropped 4 bases, with 7 bases sitting between them. CDR3 loop: CASSLTGGNTIYF. The CDR3 DNA is TGTGCCAGCAGCTTAACCGGGGGAAACACCATATATTTT.

This chain joins TRBV11-2 and TRBJ2-3; TRBD2 aligns across 10 bases. The J segment lost 0 bases and the V segment lost 5 bases, leaving 5 bases of the junction unmatched. The CDR3 has 16 residues. CDR1 is SGHAT, CDR2 FQNNGV, per germline. The DNA of the CDR3 is TGTGCCAGCAGCATCCGAGCGGGGGGGAGCACAGATACGCAGTATTTT. Residues: CASSIRAGGSTDTQYF.

The chain is built from TRBV6-1 and TRBJ2-3; 8 bases fit TRBD2. Germline lookup yields CDR1 MNHNS and CDR2 SASEGT. The CDR3 sequence is 14 residues long. V shed 3 bases, J shed 2 bases, and the junction held 1 base outside the gene matches. This chain's CDR3 is CASSERGDTDTQYF. The CDR3 DNA follows: TGTGCCAGCAGTGAGCGGGGGGACACAGATACGCAGTATTTT.

This chain connects TRBV18 to TRBJ1-1; D unresolved. The CDR3 covers 13 residues. With 5 bases removed from V and 3 bases from J, the gap between germline ends came to 10 bases. CDR1 and CDR2 from the germline V gene are KGHSH and LQKENI. DNA of the CDR3: TGTGCCAGCTCAATTTCGCAGGACACTGAAGCTTTCTTT. This codes for CASSISQDTEAFF.

The rearrangement uses TRBV15 and TRBJ2-5; TRBD2 aligns across 7 bases. This CDR3 is 16 amino acids long. Germline V CDR1 and CDR2: LNHNV, YYDKDF (reference sequence). V was clipped by 1 base and J by 3 bases; unmatched bases: 8. CDR3 loop: CATSRGLSREKETQYF. The DNA of the CDR3 is TGTGCCACCAGCAGAGGGCTCTCGCGGGAGAAAGAGACCCAGTACTTC. The full variable domain, with the rest looked up from reference TRBV15 and TRBJ2-5, is DAMVIQNPRYQVTQFGKPVTLSCSQTLNHNVMYWYQQKSSQAPKLLFHYYDKDFNNEADTPDNFQSRRPNTSFCFLDIRSPGLGDTAMYLCATSRGLSREKETQYFGPGTRLLVL.

The chain uses TRBV6-5 and TRBJ2-2, with D possibly being TRBD1 (6 bases). The CDR3 spans 15 residues. V gave up 8 bases and J gave up 9 bases, with 22 bases separating them. The germline CDR1 and CDR2 sequences are MNHEY and SVGAGI. The CDR3, as DNA: TGTGCCAGCGGCGGACAGCCTCCCAACACAAGGGAGCTGTTTTTT. As protein: CASGGQPPNTRELFF.

The rearrangement uses TRBV6-1 and TRBJ1-1; TRBD1 is a possible D gene (6 bases). The CDR3 extends over 14 amino acids. Trimming took 0 bases from V and 3 from J, leaving 8 bases between them. Germline lookup yields CDR1 MNHNS and CDR2 SASEGT. The CDR3 protein is CASSEAAGDTEAFF. The CDR3 DNA sequence: TGTGCCAGCAGTGAAGCGGCAGGGGACACTGAAGCTTTCTTT.

For the CDR3, the DNA is TGTGCCAGCAGCTTAAGGTCCAGGCCAGAGACCCAGTACTTC. Protein: CASSLRSRPETQYF. The chain recombines TRBV7-8 with TRBJ2-5; D not resolved. Germline values: CDR1 SGHVS, CDR2 FQNEAQ. Trimming removed 2 bases from V and 4 bases from J, with 11 bases in between. The CDR3 sequence is 14 residues long.

The J gene is TRBJ2-5, the V gene TRBV6-5; 7 bases map to TRBD2. V shed 3 bases, J shed 1 base, and the junction held 8 bases outside the gene matches. CDR3 length: 16 amino acids. The germline gives CDR1 MNHEY, CDR2 SVGAGI. CDR3 coding DNA: TGTGCCAGCAGTTATCAAGGCGGGGGTCCCCAAGAGACCCAGTACTTC. Protein sequence: CASSYQGGGPQETQYF.

V usage is TRBV12-3 or TRBV12-4 and J usage is TRBJ1-2; tentatively, D is TRBD1 (5 bases). Deletions cut 3 bases from V and 8 bases from J, with 13 bases between. CDR3 length: 13 amino acids. CDR3 in amino acids: CASSLGEDLGYTF. The CDR3 DNA reads as TGTGCCAGCAGTTTGGGGGAGGACTTGGGCTACACCTTC.

This chain links TRBV9 with TRBJ1-2; D ambiguous. CDR1 and CDR2 from the germline V gene are SGDLS and YYNGEE. The V gene lost 6 bases and the J gene lost 3 bases, with 21 bases spanning the gap. The CDR3 sequence is 16 residues long. This chain's CDR3 is CASTKAARIYDYGYTF. The CDR3 DNA follows: TGTGCCAGCACTAAGGCAGCGAGGATCTACGACTATGGCTACACCTTC.